One sample yielded the 23 T cell receptor beta chains listed below, sequenced in a study of early T cells in non-severe SARS-CoV-2 infection. TCRdb ran MiXCR on the 5' RACE reads and lists one entry per CDR3 protein. There are fewer than 80,000 distinct CDR3 sequences in the sample; approximately 12% occur only once, and about 3.9% lies in the top ten. Sequenced material: whole blood. Every receptor here comes from an adult who was a healthcare worker with PCR-confirmed SARS-CoV-2 infection or an uninfected control (not recorded which).

This sequence joins TRBV20-1 and TRBJ1-6; 8 bases align to TRBD1. In germline, CDR1 is DFQATT, CDR2 SNEGSKA (reference sequence). This CDR3 has 14 residues. With 6 bases clipped from V and 8 bases from J, the junction kept 9 bases outside the gene matches. CDR3 sequence: CSAGRGQAYSPLHF. CDR3 bases: TGCAGTGCCGGACGGGGACAGGCTTATTCACCCCTCCACTTT.

This clonotype was counted many times. The chain uses TRBV7-8 and TRBJ1-2; no reliable D call. This CDR3 spans 15 amino acids. V was clipped by 5 bases and J by 8 bases, with 21 bases between them. Germline V gene lookup returns CDR1 SGHVS and CDR2 FQNEAQ. CDR3 coding DNA: TGTGCCAGCAGCCTATTAGTGGAGGGAATTGAAGGCTACACCTTC. This sequence encodes CASSLLVEGIEGYTF.

This clonotype showed up many times. V and J are TRBV28 and TRBJ1-2; the D gene is possibly TRBD1 (6 bases). Germline-derived CDR1 and CDR2 are MDHEN and SYDVKM. The CDR3 consists of 13 residues. Trimming left V 6 bases short and J 8 bases short, with 16 bases between. CDR3 region: CASSRGQRGGYTF. Written as DNA, the CDR3 is TGTGCCAGCAGCCGCGGACAGCGTGGAGGCTACACCTTC.

At least ten counts were recorded for this clonotype. The chain links TRBV9 to TRBJ2-1; possibly TRBD1 or TRBD2 for D (5 bases each). Germline lookup yields CDR1 SGDLS and CDR2 YYNGEE. The CDR3 is 20 residues long. V was trimmed by 0 bases and J by 3 bases, leaving 25 bases between them. The CDR3 sequence: CASSVATGFGVGTGYNEQFF. The CDR3, as DNA: TGTGCCAGCAGCGTAGCTACGGGATTCGGTGTCGGGACCGGCTACAATGAGCAGTTCTTC.

V gene TRBV5-1 combines with J gene TRBJ1-2; TRBD1 agrees at 7 bases. The CDR3 totals 12 residues. Per germline, CDR1 SGHRS and CDR2 YFSETQ. With 0 bases clipped from V and 8 bases from J, the junction kept 1 base outside the gene matches. CDR3 loop: CASSLEGGGYTF. In DNA, the CDR3 is TGCGCCAGCAGCTTGGAAGGGGGCGGCTACACCTTC.

There are many counts of this clonotype. J is TRBJ2-1 and V is TRBV7-3; no definite D call. The CDR3 contains 13 residues. The V and J ends lost 2 bases and 2 bases respectively, with 4 bases between them. The germline V gene has CDR1 SGHTA and CDR2 FQGTGA. The CDR3, as DNA: TGTGCCAGCAGCTTAGCCGCCTACAATGAGCAGTTCTTC. Its translation is CASSLAAYNEQFF.

This clonotype was observed a few times. The chain is built from TRBV7-3 and TRBJ2-1, with TRBD2 matching 7 bases. Trimming cost V 8 bases and J 6 bases; bases outside gene matches: 7. The CDR3 runs 13 residues. Looked up from germline, CDR1 is SGHTA and CDR2 is FQGTGA. The CDR3 nucleotides read TGTGCCAGCTCTAGCGGACCTATCAATGAGCAGTTCTTC. Translated, it gives CASSSGPINEQFF.

This chain uses TRBV7-3 with TRBJ2-3; TRBD2 matches at 11 bases. The ends lost 3 bases at V and 1 base at J; junction bases unmatched: 6. Germline CDR1 is SGHTA and CDR2 is FQGTGA. The CDR3 runs to 17 residues. The CDR3 region is CASSLAGTSGGTDTQYF. The CDR3 DNA reads as TGTGCCAGCAGCTTGGCCGGGACTAGCGGTGGCACAGATACGCAGTATTTT.

This clonotype was counted ten times or more. V and J are TRBV7-2 and TRBJ2-7; D may match TRBD1 or TRBD2 (6 bases each). The germline V and J ends were trimmed by 5 bases and 5 bases, with 16 bases remaining between them. The CDR3 consists of 14 residues. Per the germline V gene, CDR1 is SGHTA and CDR2 is FQGNSA. The CDR3 nucleotides read TGTGCCAGCAGCCCATTGCCGGGGGCGCACGAGCAGTACTTC. It encodes CASSPLPGAHEQYF.

This clonotype has just a few counts. CDR3: CASSPRADGTEAFF. The DNA of the CDR3 is TGTGCCAGCAGTCCACGGGCGGATGGGACTGAAGCTTTCTTT. The chain couples TRBV16 to TRBJ1-1; D unresolved. CDR3 length equals 14 residues. Germline V gene sequence: CDR1 KGHSY, CDR2 FQNENV. Trimming removed 6 bases from V and 5 bases from J, with 16 bases in between.

The chain uses TRBV18 and TRBJ2-7; 10 nucleotides align to TRBD2. Looked up from germline, CDR1 is KGHSH and CDR2 is LQKENI. This CDR3 has 15 amino acids. Losses at the gene ends were 1 base for V and 6 bases for J; bases not matched to a gene: 6. DNA for the CDR3: TGTGCCAGCTCACCACGTACTAGCGGGAAGGGCGAGCAGTACTTC. It yields the protein CASSPRTSGKGEQYF.

This clonotype was picked up a small number of times. V gene TRBV7-9 combines with J gene TRBJ2-7; possible D gene TRBD1, 6 bases. CDR3 length: 14 amino acids. V was shortened by 5 bases and J by 5 bases, with 16 bases between the two germline ends. CDR1 is SEHNR and CDR2 is FQNEAQ in the germline V gene (reference sequence). The DNA for the CDR3 is TGTGCCAGCAGCCCCCAAGGGGGAGACGACGAGCAGTACTTC. Its protein product is CASSPQGGDDEQYF.

This clonotype showed up many times. This chain uses TRBV2 with TRBJ2-1, with a weak D call TRBD2 (5 bases). CDR3 length equals 17 residues. V was clipped by 10 bases and J by 5 bases, with 27 bases between them. Germline V gene lookup returns CDR1 SNHLY and CDR2 FYNNEI. CDR3 DNA sequence: TGTGCCACCGGCAGTCCCCTAGCCCCCGGCCGCGACAATGAGCAGTTCTTC. Its protein is CATGSPLAPGRDNEQFF.

This clonotype was seen many times. The chain recombines TRBV28 with TRBJ1-2; a weak D match, TRBD1 (6 bases). Germline V gene data show CDR1 as MDHEN and CDR2 as SYDVKM. CDR3 length equals 15 residues. V lost 6 bases and J lost 2, with 16 bases in between. The CDR3 region has the DNA TGTGCCAGCAGCTACACAGGGCACCCGAACTATGGCTACACCTTC. Protein sequence: CASSYTGHPNYGYTF.

This clonotype showed up many times. V usage is TRBV2 and J usage is TRBJ2-5, with TRBD1 matching over 9 bases. V gave up 5 bases and J gave up 3 bases; unmatched junction bases: 1. CDR3 length: 13 residues. Germline V gene lookup returns CDR1 SNHLY and CDR2 FYNNEI. The CDR3 DNA sequence: TGTGCCAGCAGTCGGGACAGGGAAGAGACCCAGTACTTC. Its translation: CASSRDREETQYF.

This clonotype was observed at least ten times. The chain joins TRBV10-1 to TRBJ2-7, with D perhaps matching TRBD2 (6 bases). Germline lookup yields CDR1 WNHNN and CDR2 SYGVQD (reference sequence). V was pared by 7 bases and J by 5 bases, with 9 bases between. The CDR3 covers 11 residues. The CDR3 region has the DNA TGCGCCAGCACCCGCGGGGACGAGCAGTACTTC. Amino acid sequence: CASTRGDEQYF.

The chain employs TRBV28 and TRBJ1-2; D remains ambiguous. Germline lookup yields CDR1 MDHEN and CDR2 SYDVKM. The CDR3 covers 12 residues. V dropped 6 bases and J dropped 7 bases, with 12 bases sitting between them. The CDR3 bases are TGTGCCAGCAGCCTTGGGGTCCCTGGCTACACCTTC. Its protein is CASSLGVPGYTF.

This clonotype appeared many times. The chain has TRBV3-1 and TRBJ1-1; 9 positions match TRBD1. CDR1 is LGHDT, CDR2 YNNKEL, per germline (reference sequence). This CDR3 has 14 amino acids. The J segment lost 8 bases and the V segment lost 1 base, leaving 5 bases of the junction unmatched. The CDR3: CASSQGDREAEAFF. The CDR3 region has the DNA TGTGCCAGCAGCCAAGGGGACAGGGAAGCCGAAGCTTTCTTT. Drawing the rest from reference TRBV3-1 and TRBJ1-1, the complete variable domain is DTAVSQTPKYLVTQMGNDKSIKCEQNLGHDTMYWYKQDSKKFLKIMFSYNNKELIINETVPNRFSPKSPDKAHLNLHINSLELGDSAVYFCASSQGDREAEAFFGQGTRLTVV.

This clonotype was picked up many times. This chain uses TRBV7-2 with TRBJ2-7; possible D gene TRBD2, 5 bases. The CDR3 loop spans 14 amino acids. The germline V gene has CDR1 SGHTA and CDR2 FQGNSA. Trimming removed 1 base at V and 1 base at J, with 8 bases between. The CDR3: CASSLDPGSYEQYF. CDR3 coding DNA: TGTGCCAGCAGCTTAGACCCGGGATCCTACGAGCAGTACTTC.

This clonotype turned up a few times. V usage is TRBV28 and J usage is TRBJ2-7, with unresolved D. The germline V gene encodes CDR1 MDHEN and CDR2 SYDVKM. This CDR3 is 14 amino acids long. Trimming took 3 bases from V and 2 from J, leaving 11 bases between them. This CDR3 reads CASSFSTTAYEQYF. DNA of the CDR3: TGTGCCAGCAGTTTTTCGACCACCGCCTACGAGCAGTACTTC.

The genes are TRBV19 and TRBJ1-2; maybe TRBD1 (5 bases). Germline V lookup: CDR1 LNHDA, CDR2 SQIVND (reference sequence). Trimming shortened V by 4 bases and J by 0 bases, and 12 bases separated the two germline ends. This CDR3 has 15 amino acids. The CDR3 loop is CASSTGTSANYGYTF. CDR3 in DNA: TGTGCCAGTAGTACCGGGACCTCGGCTAACTATGGCTACACCTTC.

The chain uses TRBV7-8 and TRBJ2-3, with 8 nucleotides matching TRBD2. Per germline, CDR1 SGHVS and CDR2 FQNEAQ. This CDR3 contains 19 residues. Losses at the gene ends were 5 bases for V and 0 bases for J; bases not matched to a gene: 16. The CDR3 loop reads CASSPYSRITSGSTDTQYF. DNA of the CDR3: TGTGCCAGCAGCCCCTATTCCCGAATCACTAGCGGCAGCACAGATACGCAGTATTTT.

This clonotype occurred a few times. The rearrangement joins TRBV28 to TRBJ2-1, with TRBD1 matching 8 bases. The V segment lost 8 bases and the J segment 7 bases; nucleotides outside the gene matches: 10. CDR3 length: 14 residues. Germline V gene sequence: CDR1 MDHEN, CDR2 SYDVKM. The CDR3 sequence: CASGGQALWNEQFF. The DNA of the CDR3 is TGTGCCAGCGGGGGACAGGCGTTGTGGAATGAGCAGTTCTTC. Variable domain in full (rest from reference TRBV28 and TRBJ2-1): DVKVTQSSRYLVKRTGEKVFLECVQDMDHENMFWYRQDPGLGLRLIYFSYDVKMKEKGDIPEGYSVSREKKERFSLILESASTNQTSMYLCASGGQALWNEQFFGPGTRLTVL.